A selection of T cell receptor beta chains follows, all from one sample in a study of blood T cell repertoires in COVID-19. Assay used: immunoSEQ multiplex PCR; TCRdb lists only in-frame clones, some missing. Among about 190,000 clones listed, roughly 82% were seen once. Sequenced: PBMCs or T cells enriched from blood (not recorded which). The receptor set was obtained from a woman aged 60-70 years with acute COVID-19. Both conserved end residues are part of each CDR3. Each record gives: clone size, J gene, V gene, CDR3 length, D gene, CDR3 protein, CDR3 DNA. The D gene is left open where the match is weak. Clone size, where shown, is once, few, many, or a class for clones that have expanded.

size: NA; J: TRBJ1-4; V: TRBV7-9; length: 14; D: NA; CDR3: CASSLAGANEKLFF; DNA: TGTGCCAGCAGCTTAGCAGGGGCTAATGAAAAACTGTTTTTT
size: NA; J: TRBJ2-7; V: TRBV19; length: 17; D: NA; CDR3: CASSIEHRGGQPYEQYF; DNA: TGTGCCAGTAGTATAGAGCACCGGGGGGGACAGCCCTACGAGCAGTACTTC
size: NA; J: TRBJ2-5; V: TRBV2; length: 11; D: NA; CDR3: CASSPRETQYF; DNA: TGTGCCAGCAGTCCACGGGAGACCCAGTACTTC
size: NA; J: TRBJ1-3; V: TRBV24-1; length: 12; D: NA; CDR3: CATQGSGNTIYF; DNA: TGTGCCACCCAGGGGTCTGGAAACACCATATATTTT
size: NA; J: TRBJ2-1; V: TRBV5-6; length: 12; D: TRBD1; CDR3: CASSRGQDEQFF; DNA: TGTGCCAGCAGCCGGGGACAGGATGAGCAGTTCTTC
size: once; J: TRBJ2-1; V: TRBV7-7; length: 13; D: TRBD2; CDR3: CASSLAAGAEQFF; DNA: TGTGCCAGCAGCTTAGCAGCGGGGGCTGAGCAGTTCTTC
size: NA; J: TRBJ1-6; V: TRBV4-3; length: 16; D: NA; CDR3: CASSQDADWAGSPLHF; DNA: TGCGCCAGCAGCCAAGATGCCGACTGGGCGGGGTCACCCCTCCACTTT
size: NA; J: TRBJ1-1; V: TRBV3-1/TRBV3-2; length: 14; D: NA; CDR3: CASSPQQGGTEAFF; DNA: TGTGCCAGCAGCCCCCAACAGGGTGGGACTGAAGCTTTCTTT
size: NA; J: TRBJ1-2; V: TRBV6-5; length: 12; D: NA; CDR3: CAGSKQDYGYTF; DNA: TGTGCCGGAAGTAAACAGGACTATGGCTACACCTTC
size: NA; J: TRBJ2-6; V: TRBV4-1; length: 17; D: TRBD1; CDR3: CASSGKSNRGGANVLTF; DNA: TGCGCCAGCAGCGGCAAGAGTAACAGGGGGGGGGCCAACGTCCTGACTTTC
size: NA; J: TRBJ1-2; V: TRBV10-2; length: 17; D: NA; CDR3: CASSESSGGPYVYGYTF; DNA: TGCGCCAGCAGTGAGTCCAGCGGGGGCCCGTATGTTTATGGCTACACCTTC
size: NA; J: TRBJ2-3; V: TRBV28; length: 14; D: NA; CDR3: CASSLQGLTDTQYF; DNA: TGTGCCAGCAGTTTACAGGGACTCACAGATACGCAGTATTTT
size: NA; J: TRBJ2-7; V: TRBV21-1; length: 15; D: NA; CDR3: CAISSGLPLSYEQYF; DNA: TGTGCCATCTCCTCCGGACTTCCCCTCTCCTACGAGCAGTACTTC
size: NA; J: TRBJ1-1; V: TRBV11-2; length: 15; D: NA; CDR3: CASSLVGGMNTEAFF; DNA: TGTGCCAGCAGCTTAGTCGGAGGGATGAACACTGAAGCTTTCTTT
size: NA; J: TRBJ2-7; V: TRBV24-1; length: 12; D: NA; CDR3: CATSARFGEQYF; DNA: TGTGCCACCAGTGCCAGGTTCGGCGAGCAGTACTTC
size: NA; J: TRBJ2-1; V: TRBV19; length: 13; D: NA; CDR3: CASSPPLAPEQFF; DNA: TGTGCCAGTAGCCCTCCCCTAGCCCCTGAGCAGTTCTTC
size: NA; J: TRBJ1-1; V: TRBV12-3/TRBV12-4; length: 13; D: NA; CDR3: CASRRGMNTEAFF; DNA: TGTGCCAGCCGAAGGGGAATGAACACTGAAGCTTTCTTT
size: NA; J: TRBJ2-3; V: TRBV30; length: 17; D: NA; CDR3: CAWSVRTDSRGADTQYF; DNA: TGTGCCTGGAGTGTACGGACAGACTCGAGGGGCGCAGATACGCAGTATTTT
size: NA; J: TRBJ1-3; V: TRBV5-4; length: 13; D: NA; CDR3: CASSLDRGNTIYF; DNA: TGTGCCAGCAGCTTGGACAGGGGAAACACCATATATTTT
size: once; J: TRBJ2-3; V: TRBV30; length: 15; D: TRBD2; CDR3: CAWGAASGVTDTQYF; DNA: TGTGCCTGGGGGGCGGCTAGCGGGGTCACAGATACGCAGTATTTT
size: NA; J: TRBJ1-3; V: TRBV4-3; length: 17; D: TRBD1; CDR3: CASSQGSYGTAGNTIYF; DNA: TGCGCCAGCAGCCAAGGTAGCTACGGGACAGCTGGAAACACCATATATTTT
size: once; J: TRBJ2-7; V: TRBV5-1; length: 15; D: TRBD1; CDR3: CASSPVGQVQYEQYF; DNA: TGCGCCAGCAGCCCCGTGGGACAGGTTCAATACGAGCAGTACTTC
size: NA; J: TRBJ2-7; V: TRBV5-4; length: 14; D: TRBD2; CDR3: CASSFEREAYEQYF; DNA: TGTGCCAGCAGCTTCGAGCGGGAGGCCTACGAGCAGTACTTC
size: NA; J: TRBJ1-1; V: TRBV4-3; length: 13; D: NA; CDR3: CASRLGEGTEAFF; DNA: TGCGCCAGCAGACTCGGGGAGGGGACTGAAGCTTTCTTT
size: NA; J: TRBJ2-5; V: TRBV5-1; length: 17; D: NA; CDR3: CASSLLVTGTTGETQYF; DNA: TGCGCCAGCAGCTTGCTCGTCACGGGAACTACTGGGGAGACCCAGTACTTC
size: NA; J: TRBJ2-2; V: TRBV9; length: 15; D: TRBD2; CDR3: CASSVRGGDTGELFF; DNA: TGTGCCAGCAGCGTACGGGGGGGCGACACCGGGGAGCTGTTTTTT
size: NA; J: TRBJ1-1; V: TRBV19; length: 16; D: NA; CDR3: CASRPAGGAWNTEAFF; DNA: TGTGCCAGTAGACCGGCGGGGGGGGCGTGGAACACTGAAGCTTTCTTT
size: NA; J: TRBJ1-3; V: TRBV2; length: 15; D: TRBD1; CDR3: CAGQTGGFSGNTIYF; DNA: TGTGCCGGGCAGACAGGGGGCTTCTCTGGAAACACCATATATTTT
size: NA; J: TRBJ2-1; V: TRBV24-1; length: 16; D: NA; CDR3: CATSDLYVGSLNEQFF; DNA: TGTGCCACCAGTGATTTGTATGTGGGCAGCCTCAATGAGCAGTTCTTC
size: NA; J: TRBJ1-6; V: TRBV4-2; length: 16; D: TRBD1; CDR3: CASSQGLQGRNSPLHF; DNA: TGTGCCAGCAGCCAAGGATTACAGGGGCGGAATTCACCCCTCCACTTT
size: NA; J: TRBJ2-2; V: TRBV27; length: 18; D: TRBD2; CDR3: CASRRLLAGGPDDGELFF; DNA: TGTGCCAGCAGACGACTACTAGCGGGGGGGCCAGATGACGGGGAGCTGTTTTTT
size: NA; J: TRBJ1-5; V: TRBV18; length: 13; D: NA; CDR3: CASSPGLRQQQHF; DNA: TGTGCCAGCTCACCAGGACTTCGCCAGCAGCAGCATTTT
size: NA; J: TRBJ1-2; V: TRBV3-1/TRBV3-2; length: 16; D: TRBD1; CDR3: CASSRDQDRGYYGYTF; DNA: TGTGCCAGCAGCCGGGACCAGGACAGGGGTTACTATGGCTACACCTTC
size: NA; J: TRBJ2-1; V: TRBV12-3/TRBV12-4; length: 11; D: NA; CDR3: CASSFRYEQFF; DNA: TGTGCCAGCAGTTTCCGGTATGAGCAGTTCTTC
size: NA; J: TRBJ2-7; V: TRBV7-2; length: 19; D: TRBD2; CDR3: CASSLNGWGSGRTHYEQYF; DNA: TGTGCCAGCAGCTTAAATGGGTGGGGGAGCGGGAGGACCCACTACGAGCAGTACTTC
size: few; J: TRBJ1-4; V: TRBV4-3; length: 18; D: NA; CDR3: CASSQAPLLPATNEKLFF; DNA: TGCGCCAGCAGCCAAGCCCCCCTCCTCCCCGCAACTAATGAAAAACTGTTTTTT
size: once; J: TRBJ2-3; V: TRBV2; length: 12; D: NA; CDR3: CASSEGLDTQYF; DNA: TGTGCCAGCAGTGAGGGGCTCGATACGCAGTATTTT
size: NA; J: TRBJ2-1; V: TRBV7-2; length: 18; D: TRBD2; CDR3: CASIPLPRTSGKANEQFF; DNA: TGTGCCAGCATCCCCCTCCCCCGGACTAGCGGGAAGGCGAATGAGCAGTTCTTC
size: once; J: TRBJ2-7; V: TRBV21-1; length: 17; D: NA; CDR3: CASSSQLRTGGIVKQYF; DNA: TGTGCCAGCAGCTCCCAGCTTAGGACAGGGGGCATTGTCAAGCAGTACTTC
size: NA; J: TRBJ2-4; V: TRBV19; length: 16; D: NA; CDR3: CASSVGQSLAKNIQYF; DNA: TGTGCCAGTAGTGTAGGACAGTCACTAGCCAAAAACATTCAGTACTTC
size: NA; J: TRBJ2-4; V: TRBV5-1; length: 16; D: TRBD1; CDR3: CASSHGAGGAKNIQYF; DNA: TGCGCCAGCAGCCACGGCGCAGGGGGAGCCAAAAACATTCAGTACTTC
size: NA; J: TRBJ2-7; V: TRBV28; length: 15; D: TRBD2; CDR3: CASSLVAGVSYEQYF; DNA: TGTGCCAGCAGTTTGGTGGCGGGAGTTAGTTACGAGCAGTACTTC
size: NA; J: TRBJ2-2; V: TRBV15; length: 16; D: TRBD1; CDR3: CATSRPGTGKTGELFF; DNA: TGTGCCACCAGCAGGCCCGGGACAGGGAAAACCGGGGAGCTGTTTTTT
size: few; J: TRBJ1-5; V: TRBV4-3; length: 15; D: NA; CDR3: CASSQSKNSNQPQHF; DNA: TGCGCCAGCAGCCAATCCAAAAATAGCAATCAGCCCCAGCATTTT
size: NA; J: TRBJ1-2; V: TRBV2; length: 14; D: NA; CDR3: CASSEAAGLRGYTF; DNA: TGTGCCAGCAGTGAAGCGGCAGGGCTCCGGGGCTACACCTTC
size: NA; J: TRBJ1-3; V: TRBV30; length: 14; D: NA; CDR3: CARNDGNSGNTIYF; DNA: TGTGCCCGGAACGACGGGAACTCTGGAAACACCATATATTTT
size: NA; J: TRBJ1-1; V: TRBV5-4; length: 15; D: NA; CDR3: CASSLDGRVGTEAFF; DNA: TGTGCCAGCAGCTTGGACGGCAGGGTGGGAACTGAAGCTTTCTTT
size: NA; J: TRBJ2-7; V: TRBV12-5; length: 13; D: TRBD1; CDR3: CASGLDRGYEQYF; DNA: TGTGCTAGTGGGCTAGACAGGGGCTACGAGCAGTACTTC